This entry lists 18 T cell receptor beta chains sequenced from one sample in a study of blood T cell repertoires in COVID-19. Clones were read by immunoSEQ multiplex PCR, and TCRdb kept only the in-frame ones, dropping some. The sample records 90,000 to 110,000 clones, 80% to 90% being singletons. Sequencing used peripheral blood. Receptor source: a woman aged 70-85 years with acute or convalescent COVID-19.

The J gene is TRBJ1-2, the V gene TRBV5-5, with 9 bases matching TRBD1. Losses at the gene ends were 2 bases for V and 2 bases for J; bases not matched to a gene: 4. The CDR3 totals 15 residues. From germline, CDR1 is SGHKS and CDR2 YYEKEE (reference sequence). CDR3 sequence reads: CASSFTGGGNYGYTF. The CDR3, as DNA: TGTGCCAGCAGCTTTACAGGGGGCGGGAACTATGGCTACACCTTC.

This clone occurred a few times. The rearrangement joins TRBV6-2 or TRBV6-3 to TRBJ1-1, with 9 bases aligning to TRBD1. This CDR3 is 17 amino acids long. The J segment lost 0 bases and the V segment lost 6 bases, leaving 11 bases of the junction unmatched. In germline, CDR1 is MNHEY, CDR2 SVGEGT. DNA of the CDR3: TGTGCCAGCAGCTTTAATGCGGGACAGGGCATGAACACTGAAGCTTTCTTT. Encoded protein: CASSFNAGQGMNTEAFF.

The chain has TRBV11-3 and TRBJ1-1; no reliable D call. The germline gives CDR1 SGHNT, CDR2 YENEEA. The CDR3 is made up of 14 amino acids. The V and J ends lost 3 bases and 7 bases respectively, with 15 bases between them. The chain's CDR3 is CASSLAGERGEAFF. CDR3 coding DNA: TGTGCCAGCAGCTTGGCCGGGGAACGGGGTGAAGCTTTCTTT.

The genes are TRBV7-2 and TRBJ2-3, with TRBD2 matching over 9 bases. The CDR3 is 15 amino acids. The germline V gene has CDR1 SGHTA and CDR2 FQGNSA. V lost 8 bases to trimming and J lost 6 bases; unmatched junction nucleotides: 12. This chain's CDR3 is CASSTGGRVGDTQYF. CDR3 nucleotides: TGTGCCAGCTCAACGGGCGGGAGGGTCGGTGATACGCAGTATTTT. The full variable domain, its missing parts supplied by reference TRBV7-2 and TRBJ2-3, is GAGVSQSPSNKVTEKGKDVELRCDPISGHTALYWYRQSLGQGLEFLIYFQGNSAPDKSGLPSDRFSAERTGGSVSTLTIQRTQQEDSAVYLCASSTGGRVGDTQYFGPGTRLTVL.

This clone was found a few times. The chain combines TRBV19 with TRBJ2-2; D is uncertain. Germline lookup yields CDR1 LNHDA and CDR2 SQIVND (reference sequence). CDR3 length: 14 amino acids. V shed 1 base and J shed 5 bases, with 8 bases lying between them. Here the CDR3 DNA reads TGTGCCAGTAGTATAGGAGCAAGAACCGGGGAGCTGTTTTTT. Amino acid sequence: CASSIGARTGELFF.

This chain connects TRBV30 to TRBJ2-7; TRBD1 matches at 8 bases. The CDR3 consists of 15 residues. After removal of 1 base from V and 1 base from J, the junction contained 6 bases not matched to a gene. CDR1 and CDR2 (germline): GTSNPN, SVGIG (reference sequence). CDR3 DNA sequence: TGTGCCTGGAGTGGAATGGACAGGGATTCCTACGAGCAGTACTTC. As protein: CAWSGMDRDSYEQYF.

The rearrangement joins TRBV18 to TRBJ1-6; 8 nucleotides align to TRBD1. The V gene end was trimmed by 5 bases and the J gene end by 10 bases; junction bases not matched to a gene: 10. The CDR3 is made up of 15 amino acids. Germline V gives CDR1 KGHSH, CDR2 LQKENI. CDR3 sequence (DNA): TGTGCCAGCTCAACGTCAGGACAGGGAGGGTCACCCCTCCACTTT. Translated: CASSTSGQGGSPLHF.

The CDR3 is CAISGRGEHNYGYTF. In nucleotides, the CDR3 is TGTGCCATCAGTGGCAGGGGAGAGCATAACTATGGCTACACCTTC. This chain uses TRBV10-3 with TRBJ1-2; maybe TRBD1 (6 bases). Germline CDR1 and CDR2: ENHRY and SYGVKD. V was cut by 4 bases and J by 1 base, with 13 bases left in between. This CDR3 is built from 15 residues.

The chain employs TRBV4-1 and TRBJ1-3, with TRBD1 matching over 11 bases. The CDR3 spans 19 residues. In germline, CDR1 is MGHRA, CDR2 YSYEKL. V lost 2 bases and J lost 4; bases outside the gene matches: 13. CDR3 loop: CASSQLQGGQGASGNTIYF. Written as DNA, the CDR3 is TGCGCCAGCAGCCAACTCCAAGGCGGACAGGGGGCTTCCGGAAACACCATATATTTT.

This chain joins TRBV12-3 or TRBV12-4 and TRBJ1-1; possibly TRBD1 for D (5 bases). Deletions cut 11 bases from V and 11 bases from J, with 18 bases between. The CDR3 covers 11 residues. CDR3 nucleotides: TGTGCCTCCAAACAGGCAGTGACGGCTTTCTTT. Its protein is CASKQAVTAFF.

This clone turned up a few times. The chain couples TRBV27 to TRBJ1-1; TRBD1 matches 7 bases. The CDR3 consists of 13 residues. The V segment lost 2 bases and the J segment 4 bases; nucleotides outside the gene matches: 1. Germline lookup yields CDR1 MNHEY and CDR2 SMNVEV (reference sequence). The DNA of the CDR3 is TGTGCCAGCAGTTTAGGGACAGCCACTGAAGCTTTCTTT. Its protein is CASSLGTATEAFF.

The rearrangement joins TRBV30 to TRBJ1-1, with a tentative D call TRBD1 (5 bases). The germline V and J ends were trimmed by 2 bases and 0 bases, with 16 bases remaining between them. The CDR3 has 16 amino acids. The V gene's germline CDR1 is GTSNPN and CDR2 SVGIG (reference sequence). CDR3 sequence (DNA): TGTGCCTGGAGTCCTCGGGTGAGACAGCTGAACACTGAAGCTTTCTTT. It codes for CAWSPRVRQLNTEAFF.

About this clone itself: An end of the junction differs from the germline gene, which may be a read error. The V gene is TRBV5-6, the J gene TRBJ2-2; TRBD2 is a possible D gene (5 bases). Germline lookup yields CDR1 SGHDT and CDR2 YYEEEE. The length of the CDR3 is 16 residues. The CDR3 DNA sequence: TGTGCCAGCAGCTTGGCGCGGGCATGCGAACACCGGGGAGCTGTTTTT. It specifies CASSLARACEHRGAVF.

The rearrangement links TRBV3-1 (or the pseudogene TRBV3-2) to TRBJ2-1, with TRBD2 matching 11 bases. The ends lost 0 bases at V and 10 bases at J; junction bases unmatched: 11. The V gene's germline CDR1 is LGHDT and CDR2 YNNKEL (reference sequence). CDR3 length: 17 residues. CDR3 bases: TGTGCCAGCAGCCAAGATTTTAGCGGGAGGGCCCCCGGGGAGCAGTTCTTC. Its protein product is CASSQDFSGRAPGEQFF.

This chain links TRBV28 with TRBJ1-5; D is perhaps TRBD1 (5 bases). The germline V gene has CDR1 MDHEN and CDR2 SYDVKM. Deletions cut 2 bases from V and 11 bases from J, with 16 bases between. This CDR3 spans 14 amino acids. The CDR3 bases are TGTGCCAGCAGTTTAACTGGCTCAGGGAGGGCCCAGCATTTT. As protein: CASSLTGSGRAQHF.

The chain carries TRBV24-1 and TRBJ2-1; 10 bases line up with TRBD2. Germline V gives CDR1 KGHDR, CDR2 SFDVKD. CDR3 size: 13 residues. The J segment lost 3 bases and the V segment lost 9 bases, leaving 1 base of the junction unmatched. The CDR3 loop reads CATPSGSYNEQFF. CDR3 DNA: TGTGCCACCCCTAGCGGGAGCTACAATGAGCAGTTCTTC.

The CDR3: CASSFRGNYEQYF. In DNA, the CDR3 is TGTGCCAGCAGCTTTAGAGGGAATTACGAGCAGTACTTC. The V call is TRBV11-3, the J call TRBJ2-7, with D possibly matching TRBD2 (5 bases). This CDR3 has 13 amino acids. Per the germline V gene, CDR1 is SGHNT and CDR2 is YENEEA. V dropped 3 bases and J dropped 4 bases, with 10 bases sitting between them.

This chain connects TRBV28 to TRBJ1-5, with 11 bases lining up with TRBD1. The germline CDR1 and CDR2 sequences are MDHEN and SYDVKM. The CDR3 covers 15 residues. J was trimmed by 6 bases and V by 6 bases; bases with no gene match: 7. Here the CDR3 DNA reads TGTGCCAGCAGAGAGGGGACAGGGGGTATTCAGCCCCAGCATTTT. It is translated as CASREGTGGIQPQHF.